The 10 T cell receptor beta chains presented below share a single source sample, sequenced in a study of cytomegalovirus exposure and HLA in healthy donors. The PCR had 60 Vbeta and 13 Jbeta primers. Measured with immunoSEQ multiplex PCR; TCRdb has only the in-frame clones, and not every one. The sample carries 200,000 or so clones, 82% recorded once. Sequences were obtained from PBMCs. Every receptor here comes from a woman aged 50 to 65 in good health and CMV-seropositive.

The chain employs TRBV4-1 and TRBJ1-4, with D unresolved. Germline CDR1 is MGHRA and CDR2 is YSYEKL. The CDR3 consists of 16 residues. V lost 2 bases and J 0 bases, leaving 10 bases between the germline ends. The chain's CDR3 is CASSQYSSTTNEKLFF. In nucleotides, the CDR3 is TGCGCCAGCAGCCAATACAGTTCTACAACTAATGAAAAACTGTTTTTT.

As to this clone: Sequence at one end of the junction differs from germline and may be a read error. This sequence joins TRBV7-9 and TRBJ1-4; D may be TRBD1 (5 bases). Looked up from germline, CDR1 is SEHNR and CDR2 is FQNEAQ (reference sequence). CDR3 size: 16 residues. CDR3 sequence: CSSSPQGNVGDEKLFF. DNA for the CDR3: TGTTCCAGCAGCCCCCAGGGCAATGTAGGTGATGAAAAACTGTTTTTT.

This sequence joins TRBV5-4 and TRBJ2-3; the match to TRBD2 covers 8 bases. Germline V CDR1 and CDR2: SGHNT, YYREEE (reference sequence). The V gene end was trimmed by 0 bases and the J gene end by 1 base; junction bases not matched to a gene: 1. The CDR3 extends over 15 amino acids. In DNA, the CDR3 is TGTGCCAGCAGCTTGGCAGCGGGAGGCACAGATACGCAGTATTTT. It codes for CASSLAAGGTDTQYF.

This chain uses TRBV28 with TRBJ1-1; D ambiguous. Looked up from germline, CDR1 is MDHEN and CDR2 is SYDVKM. With 5 bases removed from V and 2 bases from J, the gap between germline ends came to 3 bases. CDR3 size: 11 residues. CDR3 sequence: CASSPNTEAFF. CDR3 bases: TGTGCCAGCAGTCCAAACACTGAAGCTTTCTTT.

This rearrangement joins TRBV2 to TRBJ2-5; TRBD2 agrees at 12 bases. The length of the CDR3 is 18 residues. The V segment lost 2 bases and the J segment 5 bases; nucleotides outside the gene matches: 12. Per the germline V gene, CDR1 is SNHLY and CDR2 is FYNNEI. The CDR3 loop is CASSEISSGGALRETQYF. CDR3 nucleotide sequence: TGTGCCAGCAGTGAAATATCTAGCGGGGGGGCCTTGAGGGAGACCCAGTACTTC.

The chain recombines TRBV6-5 with TRBJ2-3; possibly TRBD2 for D (5 bases). The CDR3 sequence is 15 residues long. Germline V lookup: CDR1 MNHEY, CDR2 SVGAGI. The V and J ends lost 0 bases and 5 bases respectively, with 12 bases between them. CDR3 loop: CASSYSYEGKDTQYF. The CDR3 DNA reads as TGTGCCAGCAGTTACTCGTATGAGGGAAAAGATACGCAGTATTTT.

Only a few counts were recorded for this clone. This rearrangement joins TRBV6-5 to TRBJ1-2; 8 bases map to TRBD1. The J segment lost 4 bases and the V segment lost 8 bases, leaving 6 bases of the junction unmatched. The germline V gene has CDR1 MNHEY and CDR2 SVGAGI. The length of the CDR3 is 13 residues. The CDR3: CASAPGQGYGYTF. In DNA form, the CDR3 reads TGTGCCAGCGCCCCCGGACAGGGCTATGGCTACACCTTC.

The chain couples TRBV5-1 to TRBJ1-1; D remains ambiguous. This CDR3 contains 12 residues. From germline, CDR1 is SGHRS and CDR2 YFSETQ. Between the trimmed V and J ends, which lost 5 bases and 1 base, there was a span of 6 bases. CDR3 amino acids: CASRSGNTEAFF. In nucleotides, the CDR3 is TGCGCCAGCAGGTCAGGGAACACTGAAGCTTTCTTT.

V gene TRBV7-9 combines with J gene TRBJ2-5; possibly TRBD1 for D (6 bases). The J call may not be correct, given that the DNA end is closer to TRBJ2-7. Germline V lookup: CDR1 SEHNR, CDR2 FQNEAQ (reference sequence). This CDR3 spans 14 amino acids. The CDR3 DNA is TGTGCCAGCAGCTTAGCGGGACATCCGTACGAGCAGTACTTC. It translates to CASSLAGHPYEQYF.

This clone has a single count. The genes are TRBV28 and TRBJ1-1; a weak D match, TRBD1 (5 bases). The V end lost 5 bases, the J end lost 5 bases, and 15 bases lay between the germline ends. Germline V lookup: CDR1 MDHEN, CDR2 SYDVKM. The CDR3 is 14 amino acids. The CDR3 reads CASSRPGGRTEAFF. The CDR3 bases are TGTGCCAGCAGTCGTCCCGGGGGAAGGACTGAAGCTTTCTTT.